The entry that follows covers one T cell receptor beta chain sequence. Per the study methods: Amplifying reference gene primers gave estimates of nucleated cell counts. Produced via immunoSEQ multiplex PCR; TCRdb's table is partial and in-frame only. Clone size and V and J calls were adopted from that table, with D and trimming inferred from the DNA. The sample consists of over 150,000 clones, 60% to 85% of them appearing once. The CDR3 spans 15 residues. Germline V lookup: CDR1 MNHEY, CDR2 SVGAGI. Deletions cut 7 bases from V and 5 bases from J, with 20 bases between. These data originate in a study of blood T cell repertoires in COVID-19. Across the study: COVID-19 samples collected from the United States, Italy and Spain covered acute and convalescent phases. PBMCs, B-cell-depleted T cells, or T cells provided the cDNA or gDNA that made up the material.

Sequences were obtained from peripheral blood. J is TRBJ2-5 and V is TRBV6-5, with D possibly matching TRBD1 (6 bases). This clonotype was sampled from a man aged 80 or over with acute or convalescent COVID-19. The chain's CDR3 is CASNPRGPGGETQYF. CDR3 DNA sequence: TGTGCCAGCAACCCCAGGGGCCCGGGCGGCGAGACCCAGTACTTC.